The 13 T cell receptor beta chains in this list originate from one sample, sequenced in a study of blood T cells in healthy people across ages. With a J-beta primer mix and a sample-barcoded 5' primer, a second PCR ran 7 to 11 cycles. TCRdb re-analysed the 5' RACE reads in MiXCR, keeping a single row per CDR3 protein. The data hold about 1,400,000 distinct CDR3 sequences, with roughly 40% observed a single time. Sequencing was done on a sample of blood. The receptor set was obtained from a woman aged 18 to 35 in good health.

This clonotype has a handful of counts. The chain carries TRBV11-2 and TRBJ2-2, with TRBD1 as a possible D gene (6 bases). The germline gives CDR1 SGHAT, CDR2 FQNNGV. The V end was cut by 3 bases, the J end by 2 bases, with 16 bases between. CDR3 size: 17 residues. In DNA, the CDR3 is TGTGCCAGCAGCTTTAGCTACAGGGTTCCCAACACCGGGGAGCTGTTTTTT. It is translated as CASSFSYRVPNTGELFF.

This sequence joins TRBV21-1 and TRBJ2-3; the table's D call of TRBD1 was not tested on the DNA. TRBV21-1 is shown as a pseudogene. This CDR3 comprises 22 residues. CDR3 sequence reads: CASSKVDLRQVPVPFLTDTQYF. The CDR3 DNA reads as TGTGCCAGCAGCAAAGTTGATTTACGGCAGGTCCCAGTCCCTTTTCTCACAGATACGCAGTATTTT.

The CDR3 sequence is CASSQEGGLNSNKQFF. The CDR3 region has the DNA TGCGCCAGCAGCCAAGAGGGTGGGCTAAACTCGAATAAGCAGTTCTTC. This rearrangement joins TRBV4-1 to TRBJ2-1; no reliable D call. The CDR3 sequence is 16 residues long. The germline V and J ends were trimmed by 0 bases and 11 bases, with 20 bases remaining between them. CDR1 and CDR2 from the germline V gene are MGHRA and YSYEKL.

The chain recombines TRBV15 with TRBJ2-5; D not certain. The CDR3 is 13 residues long. CDR1 and CDR2 from the germline V gene are LNHNV and YYDKDF (reference sequence). V shed 0 bases and J shed 4 bases, with 6 bases lying between them. The CDR3 region is CATSRDLIETQYF. Here the CDR3 DNA reads TGTGCCACCAGCAGAGATCTGATAGAGACCCAGTACTTC.

This clonotype has a handful of counts. V usage is TRBV20-1 and J usage is TRBJ2-7, with D unclear. CDR3 length equals 13 residues. Germline CDR1 DFQATT, CDR2 SNEGSKA (reference sequence). V lost 6 bases and J lost 2, with 14 bases in between. As DNA, the CDR3 is TGCAGTGCGGCACTGGCACACACCTACGAGCAGTACTTC. Translated: CSAALAHTYEQYF.

The rearrangement joins TRBV5-1 to TRBJ1-6; 9 nucleotides line up with TRBD1. The trim removed 4 bases at V and 12 bases at J, leaving 11 bases unmatched. CDR3 length equals 15 residues. The V gene's germline CDR1 is SGHRS and CDR2 YFSETQ. The CDR3 sequence: CASSAGQGSDRPLHF. CDR3 DNA sequence: TGCGCCAGCAGCGCGGGACAGGGATCTGATCGACCCCTCCACTTT. The full variable domain, its missing parts supplied by reference TRBV5-1 and TRBJ1-6, is KAGVTQTPRYLIKTRGQQVTLSCSPISGHRSVSWYQQTPGQGLQFLFEYFSETQRNKGNFPGRFSGRQFSNSRSEMNVSTLELGDSALYLCASSAGQGSDRPLHFGNGTRLTVT.

The chain carries TRBV5-1 and TRBJ2-1; tentatively, D is TRBD1 (6 bases). The J call may not be correct, given that the DNA end is closer to TRBJ2-7. CDR3 length: 16 amino acids. Looked up from germline, CDR1 is SGHRS and CDR2 is YFSETQ. Written as DNA, the CDR3 is TGCGCCAGCATCCCAGGGGCGGGCAGCTCCTACAATGAGCAGTACTTC. Protein: CASIPGAGSSYNEQYF.

This clonotype has more than one count but fewer than ten. This sequence joins TRBV6-5 and TRBJ2-3; no clear D. V lost 7 bases to trimming and J lost 2 bases, with 13 bases between them. CDR1 MNHEY and CDR2 SVGAGI come from the germline V gene. The CDR3 covers 14 residues. In DNA, the CDR3 is TGTGCCAGCAAGGACGGAACATTCACAGATACGCAGTATTTT. The encoded protein is CASKDGTFTDTQYF.

The rearrangement joins TRBV29-1 to TRBJ2-1, with 16 bases that match TRBD2. V dropped 8 bases and J dropped 7; count of bases not matched to a gene: 2. Per the germline V gene, CDR1 is SQVTM and CDR2 is ANQGSEA. CDR3 length equals 13 residues. CDR3 region: CSTGLAGGNEQFF. The CDR3 nucleotides are TGCAGCACGGGACTAGCGGGAGGGAATGAGCAGTTCTTC.

This clonotype was found a few times. V and J are TRBV2 and TRBJ2-6; D unresolved. This CDR3 is built from 19 residues. Per germline, CDR1 SNHLY and CDR2 FYNNEI. V was shortened by 2 bases and J by 0 bases, with 17 bases between the two germline ends. CDR3 in DNA: TGTGCCAGCAGTGAAAAGGCAGGCGGAGACTTCTCTGGGGCCAACGTCCTGACTTTC. This gives the protein CASSEKAGGDFSGANVLTF.

This clonotype was seen more than once but under ten times. The gene calls are TRBV10-2 and TRBJ1-2; D uncertain. Trimming took off 2 bases at V and 0 bases at J, with 7 bases between the two ends. The CDR3 loop spans 14 amino acids. From germline, CDR1 is WSHSY and CDR2 SAAADI. The CDR3 DNA reads as TGCGCCAGCAGTGAGGGGTATCCTAACTATGGCTACACCTTC. Its translation: CASSEGYPNYGYTF.

This chain uses TRBV25-1 with TRBJ2-7; the D gene is possibly TRBD2 (5 bases). V dropped 2 bases and J dropped 2 bases, with 28 bases sitting between them. This CDR3 is built from 20 residues. Germline CDR1 reads MGHDK; CDR2 reads SYGVNS. The chain's CDR3 is CASSENPPTDPTTQTYEQYF. In DNA form, the CDR3 reads TGTGCCAGCAGTGAAAATCCACCTACCGATCCGACTACACAAACCTACGAGCAGTACTTC.

This clonotype has only a few counts. The chain has TRBV11-2 and TRBJ1-2; D remains ambiguous. Trimming removed 1 base from V and 4 bases from J, with 10 bases in between. The CDR3 runs to 14 residues. From germline, CDR1 is SGHAT and CDR2 FQNNGV. The CDR3 DNA follows: TGTGCCAGCAGCTTAGTGGAACGGGGCTATGGCTACACCTTC. This codes for CASSLVERGYGYTF. The variable domain in full, with the rest retrieved from reference TRBV11-2 and TRBJ1-2, is EAGVAQSPRYKIIEKRQSVAFWCNPISGHATLYWYQQILGQGPKLLIQFQNNGVVDDSQLPKDRFSAERLKGVDSTLKIQPAKLEDSAVYLCASSLVERGYGYTFGSGTRLTVV.